The source of this TCR beta chain is a study of cytomegalovirus exposure and HLA in healthy donors. Looking at the study overall: A preliminary data release comprised around 85 million unique TCRs obtained from HLA-typed donors.

Worth noting for this clone: The target antigen is unknown.

The PCR made use of 60 Vbeta and 13 Jbeta primers. Per the study methods: In a later analysis, the count reached 74 million or so unique TCR beta chains, with about 10 million shared. TCRdb's copy holds only in-frame clones and misses some; the assay was immunoSEQ multiplex PCR. For V, J and clone size, that table is used; D and trimming come from the DNA. Seen here are fewer than 250,000 clones, about 85% observed once, and the top ten hold approximately 10%. Findings and limits, study-wide: One variant, a missense change in DCLRE1C, was linked in a later analysis to TCR beta V- and J-gene trimming. 87-base-pair reads could not separate some V segments, including TRBV6-2 and TRBV6-3.

Germline CDR1 is MGHRA and CDR2 is YSYEKL. J was trimmed by 6 bases and V by 0 bases; bases with no gene match: 12. The CDR3 sequence is 17 residues long. This receptor was obtained from a woman between 50 and 59 years old in good health and CMV-seropositive. Sample: PBMCs. This rearrangement joins TRBV4-1 to TRBJ1-2; 8 nucleotides line up with TRBD1. The CDR3 DNA reads TGCGCCAGCAGCCAAGATATAGGACAGGGTGTCGGGCATGGCTACACCTTC. Translation: CASSQDIGQGVGHGYTF.